This TCR beta chain was recorded in a study of T cell responses to AZD1222 COVID-19 vaccine. Study background: Second-dose intervals near 4 or 12 weeks were combined.

Study results and caveats: Two AZD1222 doses significantly raised spike-specific TCR breadth and depth over controls. Donors were chiefly white British, with a greater number of females, and clonal diversity was perhaps underestimated. Unmutated regions of variants are reportedly targeted by nearly half of spike-specific TCRs.

The CDR3 totals 16 residues. CDR1 LGHNA and CDR2 YNFKEQ come from the germline V gene. Trimming shortened V by 0 bases and J by 0 bases, and 6 bases separated the two germline ends. Concerning this clone: The antigen is not known.

The protocol was immunoSEQ multiplex PCR, while the TCRdb copy is restricted to in-frame clones and leaves out a portion. Here the sample spans approximately 150,000 clones, under 95% being singletons. This chain uses TRBV4-2 with TRBJ2-6; D call uncertain. The sequence came from an adult in good health. The sequenced sample was peripheral blood, obtained on day 0 of AZD1222 vaccination. The CDR3 here is CASSQDAISGANVLTF. In DNA form, the CDR3 reads TGTGCCAGCAGCCAAGATGCAATCTCTGGGGCCAACGTCCTGACTTTC.